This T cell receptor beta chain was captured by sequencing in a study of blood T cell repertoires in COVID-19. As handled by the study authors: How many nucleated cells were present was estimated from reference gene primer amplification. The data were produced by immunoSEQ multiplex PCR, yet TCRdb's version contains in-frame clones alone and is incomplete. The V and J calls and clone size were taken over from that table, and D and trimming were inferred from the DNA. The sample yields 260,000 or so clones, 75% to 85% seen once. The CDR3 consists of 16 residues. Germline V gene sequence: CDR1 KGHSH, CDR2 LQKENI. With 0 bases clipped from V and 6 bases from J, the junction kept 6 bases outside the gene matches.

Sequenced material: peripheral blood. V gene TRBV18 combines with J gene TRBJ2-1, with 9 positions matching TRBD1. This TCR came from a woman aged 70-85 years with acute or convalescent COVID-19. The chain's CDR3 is CASSPPMGQGGNEQFF. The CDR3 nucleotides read TGTGCCAGCTCACCACCTATGGGACAGGGAGGCAATGAGCAGTTCTTC.